These 17 T cell receptor beta chains were all obtained from the same sample, sequenced in a study of blood T cell repertoires in COVID-19. Sequencing was performed with immunoSEQ multiplex PCR; in TCRdb, only in-frame clones are kept and a portion is missing. The sample has approximately 400,000 clones; 80% to 85% are singletons. The sample comprised PBMCs or T cells enriched from blood (not recorded which). Receptors originate from a woman in her forties or fifties who had recovered from COVID-19.

The chain employs TRBV24-1 and TRBJ2-3; possible D gene TRBD2, 7 bases. CDR1 and CDR2 (germline): KGHDR, SFDVKD. The V end lost 4 bases, the J end lost 5 bases, and 15 bases lay between the germline ends. The CDR3 length is 15 residues. Here the CDR3 reads CATSDTRGPGDTQYF. The CDR3 region has the DNA TGTGCCACCAGTGACACGCGGGGGCCGGGAGATACGCAGTATTTT.

The genes are TRBV7-9 and TRBJ1-3; tentatively, D is TRBD1 (6 bases). Germline lookup yields CDR1 SEHNR and CDR2 FQNEAQ (reference sequence). Trimming pared 2 bases from V and 2 bases from J, leaving 10 bases between. CDR3 size: 15 residues. The DNA of the CDR3 is TGTGCCAGCAGCTTACGGGGACAAACTGGAAACACCATATATTTT. It encodes CASSLRGQTGNTIYF.

The chain has TRBV30 and TRBJ1-6; 8 positions match TRBD1. The CDR3 length is 15 residues. The germline V gene has CDR1 GTSNPN and CDR2 SVGIG (reference sequence). Losses at the gene ends were 2 bases for V and 7 bases for J; bases not matched to a gene: 7. The CDR3 protein is CAWSKDGTGNSPLHF. CDR3 bases: TGTGCCTGGAGTAAAGACGGGACAGGCAATTCACCCCTCCACTTT. The full variable domain, with the rest looked up from reference TRBV30 and TRBJ1-6, is SQTIHQWPATLVQPVGSPLSLECTVEGTSNPNLYWYRQAAGRGLQLLFYSVGIGQISSEVPQNLSASRPQDRQFILSSKKLLLSDSGFYLCAWSKDGTGNSPLHFGNGTRLTVT.

The count of this clone is one. The gene calls are TRBV11-1 and TRBJ2-7; 7 nucleotides line up with TRBD1. The CDR3 runs 14 residues. The V gene end was trimmed by 1 base and the J gene end by 3 bases; junction bases not matched to a gene: 3. From germline, CDR1 is SGHAT and CDR2 FQDESV (reference sequence). The CDR3 DNA is TGTGCCAGCAGCTTAGTCAACAGGGGCTACGAGCAGTACTTC. Protein sequence: CASSLVNRGYEQYF. Supplemented by reference TRBV11-1 and TRBJ2-7, the full variable domain reads EAEVAQSPRYKITEKSQAVAFWCDPISGHATLYWYRQILGQGPELLVQFQDESVVDDSQLPKDRFSAERLKGVDSTLKIQPAELGDSAMYLCASSLVNRGYEQYFGPGTRLTVT.

The CDR3 protein is CATSMGGRYNYGYTF. The CDR3 nucleotides read TGTGCCACCAGCATGGGAGGCAGATATAACTATGGCTACACCTTC. The rearrangement joins TRBV15 to TRBJ1-2; D is unclear. Deletions cut 4 bases from V and 1 base from J, with 13 bases between. Germline values: CDR1 LNHNV, CDR2 YYDKDF (reference sequence). CDR3 length: 15 residues.

CDR3 protein: CASSPGGSNQPQHF. The CDR3 DNA reads TGTGCCAGCAGCCCGGGGGGGAGCAATCAGCCCCAGCATTTT. The chain combines TRBV3-1 (or the pseudogene TRBV3-2) with TRBJ1-5, with D possibly TRBD1 on 5 matching bases. The V gene lost 4 bases and the J gene lost 1 base, with 8 bases spanning the gap. CDR1 LGHDT and CDR2 YNNKEL come from the germline V gene (reference sequence). CDR3 length equals 14 residues.

V usage is TRBV6-5 and J usage is TRBJ1-1; TRBD1 matches 12 bases. The junction had 2 bases not matched to a gene; V was cut back by 2 bases and J by 4 bases. There are 15 residues in the CDR3. Germline V gene lookup returns CDR1 MNHEY and CDR2 SVGAGI. This chain's CDR3 is CASSYGGQGATEAFF. CDR3 coding DNA: TGTGCCAGCAGTTACGGGGGACAGGGGGCCACTGAAGCTTTCTTT.

V and J are TRBV3-1 (or the pseudogene TRBV3-2) and TRBJ2-5, with D maybe TRBD1 (5 bases). This CDR3 region has 16 residues. Germline CDR1 LGHDT, CDR2 YNNKEL (reference sequence). V was shortened by 4 bases and J by 5 bases, with 20 bases between the two germline ends. CDR3 region: CASSPTRARMRETQYF. The CDR3 DNA reads TGTGCCAGCAGCCCTACCAGGGCTAGAATGAGGGAGACCCAGTACTTC.

This clone showed up just a few times. CDR3 loop: CASSWEDREQGGYTF. In nucleotides, the CDR3 is TGTGCCAGCAGCTGGGAGGACAGGGAGCAGGGTGGCTACACCTTC. The V gene is TRBV5-6, the J gene TRBJ1-2; TRBD1 matches 8 bases. The ends lost 3 bases at V and 7 bases at J; junction bases unmatched: 11. Germline values: CDR1 SGHDT, CDR2 YYEEEE. CDR3 length equals 15 residues.

The chain links TRBV18 to TRBJ1-2, with a weak D call TRBD1 (5 bases). The CDR3 has 15 residues. Per the germline V gene, CDR1 is KGHSH and CDR2 is LQKENI. V gave up 6 bases and J gave up 4 bases, with 18 bases separating them. For the CDR3, the DNA is TGTGCCAGCTCCCCCACCGACGCGGGGCTCTATGGCTACACCTTC. This sequence encodes CASSPTDAGLYGYTF.

The chain employs TRBV10-3 and TRBJ2-1, with 8 bases identical to TRBD2. Losses at the gene ends were 6 bases for V and 3 bases for J; bases not matched to a gene: 7. The CDR3 spans 15 residues. Germline V gene data show CDR1 as ENHRY and CDR2 as SYGVKD. The CDR3 region is CAIRSSGGGYNEQFF. The CDR3 DNA is TGTGCCATCAGATCGAGCGGGGGCGGCTACAATGAGCAGTTCTTC.

The chain employs TRBV7-8 and TRBJ2-3; the match to TRBD2 covers 12 bases. Trimming took 4 bases from V and 1 from J; bases not matched to a gene: 9. The length of the CDR3 is 18 residues. Germline values: CDR1 SGHVS, CDR2 FQNEAQ. CDR3 bases: TGTGCCAGCAGCTCCACTAGCGGGGGGTCCTTTGGCACAGATACGCAGTATTTT. Protein: CASSSTSGGSFGTDTQYF.

This chain uses TRBV2 with TRBJ1-2, with D perhaps TRBD1 (5 bases). Between the trimmed V and J ends, which lost 6 bases and 4 bases, there was a span of 21 bases. CDR1 is SNHLY, CDR2 FYNNEI, per germline. The CDR3 runs 16 residues. The CDR3 loop reads CASSDPWTARGYGYTF. The CDR3 DNA follows: TGTGCCAGCAGCGACCCCTGGACCGCAAGGGGCTATGGCTACACCTTC.

The chain carries TRBV19 and TRBJ1-3; TRBD1 matches 8 bases. This CDR3 comprises 17 residues. The J segment lost 4 bases and the V segment lost 5 bases, leaving 13 bases of the junction unmatched. From germline, CDR1 is LNHDA and CDR2 SQIVND (reference sequence). The CDR3 nucleotides read TGTGCCAGTAGTCACCTATCGACAGGGGTTTACGGAAACACCATATATTTT. This encodes CASSHLSTGVYGNTIYF.

The chain couples TRBV5-1 to TRBJ1-6; TRBD1 matches 10 bases. With V trimmed by 0 bases and J by 9 bases, 3 bases remained unmatched. In germline, CDR1 is SGHRS, CDR2 YFSETQ. The CDR3 length is 15 residues. The CDR3 bases are TGCGCCAGCAGCTTGGCGGGACAGGGGCTTTCACCCCTCCACTTT. This gives the protein CASSLAGQGLSPLHF.

This chain connects TRBV7-2 to TRBJ1-5, with TRBD1 as a possible D gene (5 bases). CDR1 SGHTA and CDR2 FQGNSA come from the germline V gene. CDR3 length: 15 amino acids. V gave up 0 bases and J gave up 7 bases, with 13 bases separating them. The CDR3 loop reads CASSLAGGAAQPQHF. In DNA, the CDR3 is TGTGCCAGCAGCTTAGCTGGCGGGGCCGCCCAGCCCCAGCATTTT.

A word on this clone: The CDR3 does not close with the conserved phenylalanine or tryptophan, likely indicating a read error. The DNA is left out, because the CDR3 cannot be placed on it with certainty; the CDR3 is given as TCRdb lists it. This rearrangement joins TRBV7-5 to TRBJ1-2. TRBV7-5 is designated a pseudogene. Termini included, the CDR3 measures 13 amino acids. CDR3 region: CVRSLGVEVYYGY.